This is a list of T cell receptor beta chains from one sample in a study of Ad26.COV2.S vaccination and SARS-CoV-2 variants. Measured with immunoSEQ multiplex PCR; TCRdb has only the in-frame clones, and not every one. This sample has about 410,000 clones; around 85% occur once, and the top ten carry 3.5%. The sample was peripheral blood, taken in a trial of Ad26.COV2.S vaccine versus placebo. The receptors here all came from a person aged 18-65 years who received the Ad26.COV2.S COVID-19 vaccine or a placebo. CDR3s include the opening cysteine and the closing phenylalanine or tryptophan. Each record gives: J gene, V gene, clone size, CDR3 protein. Rows give clone size only sometimes, using once, few, many, or a class for an expanded clone.

>TRBJ2-7|TRBV13|.
CASSLGGQGNKQYF
>TRBJ1-2|TRBV6-5|.
CASQPPSPNGYTF
>TRBJ2-7|TRBV4-1|.
CASSHPVAGSYEQYF
>TRBJ1-2|TRBV5-6|.
CASSLGGLNYGYTF
>TRBJ1-2|TRBV6-2/TRBV6-3|.
CASSYSIHRSYGYTF
>TRBJ2-3|TRBV9|.
CASSEASLDTQYF
>TRBJ1-5|TRBV4-3|.
CASSQDFSNQPQHF
>TRBJ2-1|TRBV6-5|.
CASSLPGQGPNEQFF
>TRBJ2-7|TRBV27|.
CATRQGVGEQYF
>TRBJ1-2|TRBV4-3|once
CASSQVGAGSNYGYTF
>TRBJ1-1|TRBV12-3/TRBV12-4|.
CASSRAGAAFF
>TRBJ2-7|TRBV3-1/TRBV3-2|once
CASSQDLLAGAAYEQYF
>TRBJ2-7|TRBV3-1/TRBV3-2|.
CASSRRYEQYF
>TRBJ1-1|TRBV2|many
CASSGTGHSEAFF
>TRBJ2-3|TRBV7-2|.
CASSLVGTRTTDTQYF